This T cell receptor beta chain was recorded in a study of response to subunit inactivated influenza vaccine. Findings and caveats of the study: The authors proposed limited new T cell recruitment per seasonal influenza vaccination.

TCRdb reprocessed the RT-PCR reads via MiXCR and lists one record per CDR3 protein. Found here are around 480,000 distinct CDR3 sequences, about a tenth of them singletons; the top ten hold approximately 12%. To note about this clonotype: Its antigen is not identified.

Germline CDR1 DFQATT, CDR2 SNEGSKA (reference sequence). The CDR3 runs 14 residues. Trimming left V 2 bases short and J 6 bases short, with 17 bases between. The sequence was collected from a man in his fifties or sixties who received an inactivated influenza vaccine. This chain connects TRBV20-1 to TRBJ2-7; the D gene is possibly TRBD1 (5 bases). The sample was PBMCs from blood, taken 45 days after vaccination. CDR3 amino acids: CSARNPRVLGEQYF. The CDR3 DNA is TGCAGTGCTAGAAACCCCAGGGTACTGGGCGAGCAGTACTTC.